The text below deals with one TCR beta chain. Its antigen is still unknown. One base away there is no much larger clone; base qualities are not given. At one collaborating source in Seattle, patients were enrolled during active infection and were followed longitudinally through the course of disease. Whole blood was collected in K2EDTA tubes by collaborating institutions according to the institutions' own protocols. Collaborator samples were shipped for TCRbeta analysis as frozen whole blood, isolated PBMCs, or DNA extracted from either sample type. This entry belongs to a study of blood T cell repertoires in COVID-19 (dated by TCRdb to 2018 to 2021). About the study as a whole: Samples from collaborators originated in the United States, Italy and Spain and spanned both the acute and convalescent phases of COVID-19. The material from the prospective study consisted of cDNA or gDNA derived from T cells, B-cell-depleted T cells, or PBMCs. Subjects who had been exposed to COVID-19, were actively infected with it, or had recovered from it provided the deeply sampled blood TCRbeta repertoires that made up the dataset. The repertoires were made available in a free public database intended to serve as a resource for research on the immune response to SARS-CoV-2. The samples were drawn from two sources: the first 160 participants of the ongoing ImmuneRACE study, and 950 to 1,500 subjects contributed by 6 global collaborators. The sample metadata nearly always contained a de-identified subject ID, COVID-19 status, age in years and sex. Where available, HLA class I and class II types were obtained from metadata supplied by the sample provider rather than from assay-based typing. The full study reports these points: Clinical and demographic metadata were provided uncurated, with the amount varying by source and participant.

The immunoSEQ Assay, a bias-controlled multiplex PCR, was used to amplify TCRbeta CDR3 regions from genomic DNA. The authors' pipeline ran thus. The number of nucleated cells in each sample was estimated by amplification of reference gene primers within the assay. Sequence reads were collapsed and filtered to measure the absolute abundance of every unique TCRbeta CDR3 rearrangement. For each sample, productive Simpson clonality was calculated by taking the square root of Simpson's diversity index across productive rearrangements. TCRdb retrieved this table from immuneACCESS and kept in-frame rearrangements only. Not all clones are present; in checked studies, unresolved V genes account for under half, and no reason is known for the remainder. That table furnishes V, J and clone size, whereas the DNA furnished D and trimming. The sample yields some 170,000 clones; roughly 83% were counted once. The ten largest make up 6.5% to 7.5% of the sample.

The CDR3 contains 14 residues, cysteine and phenylalanine counted. Just the 42-base CDR3 DNA is kept, in frame starting at base 1. CDR1 and CDR2 are drawn from the germline V gene: KGHSH, LQKENI. The junction shows trimming of 3 bases on V and 2 bases on J, and the gene matches do not reach 4 bases of it. The chain joins TRBV18 to TRBJ2-7, with 7 bases in between that match TRBD2. This sequence originates from a woman between 40 and 50 years old with COVID-19, enrolled during active disease. Sequencing was carried out using peripheral blood. In nucleotide form, the sequence is TGTGCCAGCTCACCGTCTAGCGGAACCTACGAGCAGTACTTC. Its translation is CASSPSSGTYEQYF.